This entry concerns a single TCR beta chain. CDR3 length: 14 amino acids. Losses at the gene ends were 8 bases for V and 5 bases for J; bases not matched to a gene: 7. The germline V gene encodes CDR1 MGHDK and CDR2 SYGVNS. This record belongs to a study of cytomegalovirus exposure and HLA in healthy donors. This PCR relied on a set of 60 Vbeta primers and 13 Jbeta primers. Method: immunoSEQ multiplex PCR; TCRdb's copy keeps in-frame clones and lacks some. The top ten hold 2.5% of the sample, which has roughly 150,000 clones, about 75% seen once. This sequence was found in a female donor in good health and CMV-seronegative. Sequencing was carried out using PBMCs. V is TRBV25-1 and J is TRBJ1-1; the match to TRBD1 covers 11 bases. The CDR3 DNA is TGTGCCAGCGGGACAGGGGGAAGGAGGACTGAAGCTTTCTTT. This sequence encodes CASGTGGRRTEAFF.